This TCR beta chain was captured by sequencing in a study of T cells in Graves' hyperthyroidism and ophthalmopathy (dated by TCRdb to between 2018 and 2020). About the full investigation: Peripheral blood samples were taken at initial diagnosis, before any treatment was given. The study also compared thyroid tissue and blood T-cell repertoires from about six Graves' hyperthyroidism patients. Once sampling was done, hyperthyroidism patients were given methimazole at a starting dose of 30 mg daily, whereas ophthalmopathy patients were given high-dose intravenous methylprednisolone. For training and testing, the 100 or so patients in the discovery cohort were randomly divided in a 7:3 ratio. To identify TCR V-J signatures that set the groups apart, the researchers used a discovery cohort of 100 patients, made up of fewer than 50 with Graves' ophthalmopathy and some 56 with stable Graves' hyperthyroidism. Prospective prediction of ophthalmopathy was tested in an independent validation cohort consisting of 18 to 20 hyperthyroidism patients and more than 15 patients who later progressed to ophthalmopathy. According to the paper, TCR Vbeta CDR3 sequencing was carried out on more than 120 peripheral blood samples, which came from approximately 43 ophthalmopathy, around 74 hyperthyroidism and some 17 progressor patients.

Moderately to severely active disease, a Clinical Activity Score of at least 3, a NOSPECS grade of at least 4, and a duration under 3 months were present in ophthalmopathy patients. The study excluded patients with uncontrolled infections, other autoimmune diseases, pregnancy or lactation. Diagnoses were established on the basis of clinical symptoms, serum thyroxine and TRAb, thyroid ultrasound, and orbital computed tomography. PBMCs were separated from 8 to 10 ml of fresh peripheral blood using Ficoll-Paque density gradient centrifugation. Total RNA was extracted using Trizol reagent, and RNA quality was assessed on an Agilent 2100 Bioanalyzer. There are 14 amino acids in the CDR3, from cysteine to phenylalanine inclusive. Only the CDR3 DNA stays, 42 bases, in frame from base 1. Based on the germline V gene (reference sequence), the CDR1 and CDR2 sequences are DFQATT and SNEGSKA. A distance of 12 bases separates the germline ends of V and J, which lose 3 bases and 0 bases respectively.

Results the study describes overall, beyond this receptor: During validation, the model predicted progression to ophthalmopathy a median of approximately 6.5 months ahead of onset, with around 65% sensitivity and more than 72% specificity. A model built on a 13 V-J signature distinguished ophthalmopathy from stable hyperthyroidism, reaching 85% to 90% sensitivity and 81% to 83% specificity in cross-validation and 80%/75% in testing. No statistical method was used to fix the sample size in advance, and group allocation was not hidden from the investigators. Blood samples also contained most of the expanded thyroid clonotypes (frequency above 0.001), which suggests that blood repertoires may reflect thyroid immune responses.

TCR beta CDR3 regions were amplified from RNA transcripts. A first-round RT-PCR of the TCR CDR3 used the HTBI primer set with the Qiagen OneStep RT-PCR kit. Libraries were constructed in a second round of multiplex PCR, after which size selection and purification were carried out. Sequencing of the libraries was done on an Illumina HiSeq2000 using paired-end 100 bp reads. The original methods were these. SOAPnuke was used to process the raw data, throwing out any read that contained adapters or uncalled bases, had a mean Phred below 15, or lacked an exact constant-primer or identifier match. COPE v1.2.5 was used to merge the high-quality paired reads, and each unique nucleotide sequence was defined as a clonotype. Clonotypes were aligned to IMGT TRBV, TRBD and TRBJ reference segments using MiTCR v1.1. The analysis included only V-J combinations with a frequency above 0.0001, which together covered 98% to 99.2% of the repertoires. The TCS score was defined as F50 (clonal expansion) divided by E x V (chaos), with BLOSUM62-based TCRdist calculated between CDR3 peptides within each V-J. Welch's t-statistics and random forest reduced just over 500 V-J features to 10 to 15, which were used in a naive Bayes classifier (R e1071). TCRdb reprocessing: public reads trimmed at Q25 with fastp, clones called with MiXCR, in-frame beta chains kept. Under each unique CDR3 protein, matching rows form one entry showing the most common genes and DNA. The V and J calls reflect TCRdb's pipeline rather than the authors' work. This sample holds over 400,000 distinct CDR3 sequences; roughly 14% were observed only once. The leading ten clones occupy less than 15% of the sample.

In this sample, this clonotype turned up many times. It has no known antigen specificity. Per-nucleotide qualities are absent, and no much larger clonotype sits a single base away. Sequencing input: blood. This receptor was obtained from a man aged 18 to 29 with Graves' ophthalmopathy. The rearranged segments are TRBV20-1 and TRBJ2-7, and perhaps TRBD1 as D gene, on 7 matching bases. The CDR3 reads as follows: CSARGQTSSYEQYF. At the DNA level, the sequence is TGCAGTGCTAGGGGACAGACTAGCTCCTACGAGCAGTACTTC.